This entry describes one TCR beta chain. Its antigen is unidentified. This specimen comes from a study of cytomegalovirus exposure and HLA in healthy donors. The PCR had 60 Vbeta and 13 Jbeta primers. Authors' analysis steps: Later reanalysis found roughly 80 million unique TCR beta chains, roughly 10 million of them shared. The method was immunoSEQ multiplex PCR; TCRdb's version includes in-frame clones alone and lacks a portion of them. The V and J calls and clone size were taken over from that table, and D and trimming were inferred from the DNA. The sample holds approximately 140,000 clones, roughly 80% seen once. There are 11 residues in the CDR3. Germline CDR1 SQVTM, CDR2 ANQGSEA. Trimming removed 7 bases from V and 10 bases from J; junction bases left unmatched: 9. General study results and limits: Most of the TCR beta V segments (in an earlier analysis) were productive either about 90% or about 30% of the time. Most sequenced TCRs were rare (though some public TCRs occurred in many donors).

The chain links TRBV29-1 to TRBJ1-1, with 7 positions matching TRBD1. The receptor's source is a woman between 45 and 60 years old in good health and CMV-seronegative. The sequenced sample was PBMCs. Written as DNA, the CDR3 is TGCAGCGGAGTTGAACAGGGGCGAGCTTTCTTT. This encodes CSGVEQGRAFF.